This T cell receptor beta chain came from a study of T cell responses to AZD1222 COVID-19 vaccine. Assay: immunoSEQ multiplex PCR; the TCRdb copy retains only in-frame clones and omits some. There are 100,000 to 150,000 clones in the sample; 65% to 90% occur only once, and over 25% lies in the top ten. V was pared by 5 bases and J by 12 bases, with 13 bases of the junction left unmatched. Germline CDR1 SGHVS, CDR2 FQNEAQ. The CDR3 consists of 15 residues. This receptor was obtained from an adult who received the AZD1222 COVID-19 vaccine. The chain is built from TRBV7-8 and TRBJ1-6, with 7 bases matching TRBD1. The specimen comprised peripheral blood, sampled 28 days after the second AZD1222 dose. CDR3 sequence (DNA): TGTGCCAGCAGCCCCGGAGACAGGGCCTCTCTACCCCTCCACTTT. This gives the protein CASSPGDRASLPLHF.